Listed here is a single TCR beta chain. Its antigen remains unidentified. Primers for the PCR totalled 60 Vbeta and 13 Jbeta. TCRdb's table, derived via immunoSEQ multiplex PCR, lists solely in-frame clones and lacks some. The sample lists 150,000 or so clones, 60% to 80% occurring once. The data were obtained in a study of cytomegalovirus exposure and HLA in healthy donors. Looking at the study overall: Among the roughly 380 donors who were genotyped, about 86% fell in the genetic ancestry cluster that is associated with self-reported Caucasian donors. Study-wide points: As a later analysis revealed, the rate of TCR association differed by HLA locus, with DRB1 most and HLA-C fewest.

Trimming took 5 bases from V and 6 from J; bases not matched to a gene: 8. Germline V CDR1 and CDR2: MNHEY, SVGAGI. The CDR3 spans 14 residues. The sequence was collected from a young man in good health and CMV-seropositive. The chain has TRBV6-5 and TRBJ1-2, with TRBD1 matching 8 bases. Sequenced material: PBMCs. The DNA for the CDR3 is TGTGCCAGCAGTGACAGGGGCGCCTCGAATGGCTACACCTTC. This encodes CASSDRGASNGYTF.